The 32 T cell receptor beta chains below all came from one sample that was sequenced in a study of molecular identifiers for immune sequencing clone quantification. TCRdb re-called the PCR reads with MiXCR, one entry per CDR3 protein. Of hundreds of thousands of distinct CDR3 sequences listed, roughly a quarter are singletons. What was sequenced was naive CD8+ T cells from blood, with Jurkat cell RNA spiked in. Specified subset: FACS-sorted CD8+CD4-CCR7+CD45RA+ naive T cells. Receptor source: a human donor in good health. Some libraries in this study had Jurkat cell RNA spiked in.

With regard to this clonotype: The conserved final phenylalanine or tryptophan is absent from the CDR3, which likely points to a read error. This chain connects TRBV6-5 to TRBJ2-5; TRBD2 is a possible D gene (5 bases). The CDR3 is 15 amino acids. From germline, CDR1 is MNHEY and CDR2 SVGAGI. V was pared by 2 bases and J by 1 base, with 11 bases between. CDR3 DNA sequence: TGTGCCAGCAGTTACGGAGGAGGATCCCAAGAGACCCAGTACCTC. Translated, it gives CASSYGGGSQETQYL.

The chain uses TRBV27 and TRBJ2-2, with D maybe TRBD2 (7 bases). V gave up 3 bases and J gave up 7 bases, with 15 bases separating them. Germline CDR1 MNHEY, CDR2 SMNVEV (reference sequence). The CDR3 runs 15 residues. The CDR3 DNA reads as TGTGCCAGCAGTTTTTGGGGAGGGGGTGACGGGGAGCTGTTTTTT. This encodes CASSFWGGGDGELFF.

This clonotype was counted many times. The chain employs TRBV6-2 or TRBV6-3 and TRBJ1-5, with D maybe TRBD1 (5 bases). V gave up 3 bases and J gave up 2 bases, with 8 bases separating them. The germline gives CDR1 MNHEY, CDR2 SVGEGT. The CDR3 is 14 residues long. The CDR3 loop is CASSYGRGNQPQHF. The CDR3, as DNA: TGTGCCAGCAGTTATGGCAGGGGCAATCAGCCCCAGCATTTT.

As to this clonotype: A much bigger clone sits one base away, suggesting this may be a read error. This chain links TRBV4-1 with TRBJ2-3; TRBD2 matches at 7 bases. The CDR3 loop spans 14 amino acids. The germline CDR1 and CDR2 sequences are MGHRA and YSYEKL. CDR3 DNA: TGCGCCGGCAGCCACCTAGCGGGCACAGATACGCAGTATTTT. It encodes CAGSHLAGTDTQYF.

As for this clonotype: Being one base from a much bigger clone, this may be a read error. The chain employs TRBV7-9 and TRBJ2-3; D is uncertain. The germline CDR1 and CDR2 sequences are SEHNR and FQNEAQ (reference sequence). The CDR3 has 16 residues. The CDR3, as DNA: TGTGCCAGCAGCTTAGAGTCACTTTTTGGCACAGATACGCGGTATTTT. Protein product: CASSLESLFGTDTRYF. Complete variable domain (other parts from reference TRBV7-9 and TRBJ2-3): DTGVSQNPRHKITKRGQNVTFRCDPISEHNRLYWYRQTLGQGPEFLTYFQNEAQLEKSRLLSDRFSAERPKGSFSTLEIQRTEQGDSAMYLCASSLESLFGTDTRYFGPGTRLTVL.

This rearrangement joins TRBV5-4 to TRBJ1-4; TRBD1 agrees at 7 bases. Germline V gene data show CDR1 as SGHNT and CDR2 as YYREEE (reference sequence). The ends lost 4 bases at V and 8 bases at J; junction bases unmatched: 14. There are 16 residues in the CDR3. CDR3 loop: CASSQKITGEEEKLFF. For the CDR3, the DNA is TGTGCCAGCAGCCAAAAAATTACAGGGGAGGAGGAAAAACTGTTTTTT.

Note on this clonotype: The germline gene is not matched at one end of the junction; a read error may be the cause. The V and J genes are TRBV7-9 and TRBJ1-4, with D possibly being TRBD1 (5 bases). Germline-derived CDR1 and CDR2 are SEHNR and FQNEAQ (reference sequence). The CDR3 is made up of 16 amino acids. CDR3 in DNA: TGTGCCAGCAGCTGGTCGCTAACGGGGACTAATGAAAAACCGTTTTTT. Translation: CASSWSLTGTNEKPFF.

V is TRBV19 and J is TRBJ2-5; TRBD1 matches at 7 bases. CDR1 is LNHDA and CDR2 is SQIVND in the germline V gene (reference sequence). The junction had 7 bases not matched to a gene; V was cut back by 4 bases and J by 5 bases. CDR3 size: 14 residues. The CDR3 sequence: CASSTDDRVETQYF. Here the CDR3 DNA reads TGTGCCAGTAGTACAGACGACAGGGTTGAGACCCAGTACTTC.

The chain couples TRBV12-3 or TRBV12-4 to TRBJ2-7; D might be TRBD1 or TRBD2, each matching 5 bases. The CDR3 loop spans 16 amino acids. V was pared by 4 bases and J by 9 bases, with 25 bases between. The CDR3 loop is CASSWGTPVLTVGQYF. In DNA, the CDR3 is TGTGCCAGCAGTTGGGGGACGCCGGTCTTAACTGTGGGGCAGTACTTC.

This clonotype was counted only a few times. This rearrangement joins TRBV7-6 to TRBJ2-5; 7 bases match TRBD1. V gave up 4 bases and J gave up 2 bases; unmatched junction bases: 4. In germline, CDR1 is SGHVS, CDR2 FNYEAQ. The CDR3 totals 14 residues. The CDR3 coding sequence is TGTGCCAGCAGCTACGGGACAGCACAAGAGACCCAGTACTTC. Translating gives CASSYGTAQETQYF.

This clonotype has ten or more counts. The rearrangement uses TRBV7-9 and TRBJ2-3; D call uncertain. Per germline, CDR1 SEHNR and CDR2 FQNEAQ (reference sequence). The CDR3 loop spans 12 amino acids. Trimming took off 5 bases at V and 3 bases at J, with 6 bases between the two ends. In DNA form, the CDR3 reads TGTGCCAGCAGCCTGGAAACAGATACGCAGTATTTT. Its translation: CASSLETDTQYF.

This clonotype appeared many times. V usage is TRBV4-3 and J usage is TRBJ2-7, with D possibly TRBD1 on 5 matching bases. Trimming took 0 bases from V and 7 from J, leaving 13 bases between them. CDR1 LGHNA and CDR2 YSLEER come from the germline V gene. There are 14 residues in the CDR3. The CDR3 nucleotides are TGCGCCAGCAGCCAAGATCTGTGGGGCTGGGAGCAGTACTTC. Its protein product is CASSQDLWGWEQYF.

The chain is built from TRBV4-2 and TRBJ1-1; D perhaps matches TRBD1 (6 bases). Trimming took 1 base from V and 11 from J, leaving 23 bases between them. The CDR3 consists of 16 residues. The V gene's germline CDR1 is LGHNA and CDR2 YNFKEQ. CDR3 region: CASSQGEGGPAIEAFF. CDR3 nucleotide sequence: TGTGCCAGCAGCCAAGGTGAGGGGGGCCCCGCAATTGAGGCTTTCTTT.

A few counts support this clonotype. The J gene is TRBJ1-5, the V gene TRBV6-2 or TRBV6-3, with a possible D match to TRBD1 (5 bases). Trimming shortened V by 4 bases and J by 3 bases, and 16 bases separated the two germline ends. The CDR3 extends over 16 amino acids. Germline V gene data show CDR1 as MNHEY and CDR2 as SVGEGT. The CDR3 nucleotides are TGTGCCAGCAGTTTGGGTGGGACTTCTATCAATCAGCCCCAGCATTTT. Its translation is CASSLGGTSINQPQHF.

This clonotype showed up just a few times. This chain uses TRBV29-1 with TRBJ2-1; the D is unclear. Deletions cut 5 bases from V and 6 bases from J, with 17 bases between. CDR1 and CDR2 from the germline V gene are SQVTM and ANQGSEA. The CDR3 is made up of 14 amino acids. For the CDR3, the DNA is TGCAGCGTTCCTCGGCCTACCATCGGCAATGAGCAGTTCTTC. It yields the protein CSVPRPTIGNEQFF.

This clonotype was seen a few times. The V and J genes are TRBV9 and TRBJ2-2, with D maybe TRBD2 (6 bases). Germline CDR1 and CDR2: SGDLS and YYNGEE. V lost 3 bases to trimming and J lost 0 bases, with 9 bases between them. This CDR3 region has 15 residues. The CDR3 nucleotides are TGTGCCAGCAGCGGGGAGGACCCGAACACCGGGGAGCTGTTTTTT. Translated: CASSGEDPNTGELFF.

A remark on this clonotype: A much larger clone lies one base from this, so it may be a read error. The chain joins TRBV29-1 to TRBJ2-2, with a tentative D call TRBD2 (5 bases). The CDR3 covers 13 residues. The germline V gene has CDR1 SQVTM and CDR2 ANQGSEA. The CDR3: CSAEAGETGELFF. CDR3 in DNA: TGCAGCGCTGAAGCTGGGGAGACCGGGGAGCTGTTTTTT.

The chain couples TRBV2 to TRBJ2-7, with D perhaps TRBD1 or TRBD2 (6 bases each). Trimming pared 11 bases from V and 2 bases from J, leaving 19 bases between. CDR3 length: 14 amino acids. Germline V gene sequence: CDR1 SNHLY, CDR2 FYNNEI. CDR3 protein: CAGNRRGHAYEQYF. The CDR3 coding sequence is TGTGCCGGAAACCGACGGGGGCACGCCTACGAGCAGTACTTC.

This chain links TRBV30 with TRBJ2-2; D remains ambiguous. The germline V gene has CDR1 GTSNPN and CDR2 SVGIG (reference sequence). V was cut by 7 bases and J by 0 bases, with 12 bases left in between. The CDR3 runs to 14 residues. CDR3 loop: CALRKGSNTGELFF. The CDR3 DNA reads TGTGCCTTACGGAAGGGATCGAACACCGGGGAGCTGTTTTTT.

The chain joins TRBV6-2 or TRBV6-3 to TRBJ2-1, with a weak D call TRBD1 (5 bases). This CDR3 spans 14 amino acids. Germline assignment: CDR1 MNHEY and CDR2 SVGEGT. V was shortened by 8 bases and J by 1 base, with 12 bases between the two germline ends. The CDR3 DNA reads as TGTGCCAGCCTACAGGACCAGTCCTACAATGAGCAGTTCTTC. Encoded protein: CASLQDQSYNEQFF.

In this sample, this clonotype turned up once. Since a much larger clone is just one base distant, this may be a read error. The chain carries TRBV29-1 and TRBJ2-5, with TRBD2 matching 8 bases. CDR1 SQVTM and CDR2 ANQGSEA come from the germline V gene. CDR3 length: 14 amino acids. The CDR3 loop is CSVEVAGTPEPQYF. In DNA form, the CDR3 reads TGCAGCGTTGAGGTAGCGGGGACCCCAGAGCCCCAGTACTTC.

Comments on this clonotype: This may arise from a read error, as a much more abundant clone is one base away. The chain joins TRBV6-6 to TRBJ1-1; maybe TRBD1 (5 bases). The CDR3 has 12 residues. Germline loops: CDR1 MNHNY, CDR2 SVGAGI (reference sequence). The CDR3 nucleotides are TGTGCCAGTTGGGGCGTGAACGCTGAAGCTTTCTTT. This sequence encodes CASWGVNAEAFF.

V is TRBV2 and J is TRBJ2-7; the D gene is possibly TRBD1 (5 bases). The CDR3 is 14 amino acids. Germline values: CDR1 SNHLY, CDR2 FYNNEI. V lost 7 bases and J 2 bases, leaving 15 bases between the germline ends. CDR3 in amino acids: CASTDRAGTYEQYF. The CDR3 DNA is TGTGCCAGCACCGACAGAGCAGGAACCTACGAGCAGTACTTC. Using reference TRBV2 and TRBJ2-7 for the parts outside the CDR3, the full variable domain is EPEVTQTPSHQVTQMGQEVILRCVPISNHLYFYWYRQILGQKVEFLVSFYNNEISEKSEIFDDQFSVERPDGSNFTLKIRSTKLEDSAMYFCASTDRAGTYEQYFGPGTRLTVT.

There are a few counts of this clonotype. Its ends do not fully match the called genes, so a read error is possible. The rearrangement joins TRBV20-1 to TRBJ2-2; D could derive from TRBD1 or TRBD2 (5 bases each). This CDR3 has 15 residues. Germline loops: CDR1 DFQATT, CDR2 SNEGSKA (reference sequence). CDR3 sequence: CGARQLTSNTGELFF. DNA for the CDR3: TGCGGTGCTAGACAGCTAACTTCGAACACCGGGGAGCTGTTTTTC.

The table lists this clonotype with many counts. This chain joins TRBV7-9 and TRBJ1-1; no clear D gene. Germline V gives CDR1 SEHNR, CDR2 FQNEAQ (reference sequence). The CDR3 has 11 residues. V lost 5 bases and J 4 bases, leaving 5 bases between the germline ends. The DNA for the CDR3 is TGTGCCAGCAGCACCTCCACTGAAGCTTTCTTT. Residues: CASSTSTEAFF.

This clonotype was observed at least ten times. V gene TRBV5-1 combines with J gene TRBJ1-1; D perhaps matches TRBD1 (6 bases). The CDR3 runs to 14 residues. From germline, CDR1 is SGHRS and CDR2 YFSETQ. V gave up 1 base and J gave up 8 bases, with 15 bases separating them. Written as DNA, the CDR3 is TGCGCCAGCAGCTTGCCGGGAGGGGGTCGAGAAGCTTTCTTT. It translates to CASSLPGGGREAFF.

The J gene is TRBJ1-3, the V gene TRBV12-3 or TRBV12-4; D remains ambiguous. The V and J ends lost 9 bases and 0 bases respectively, with 15 bases between them. CDR3 length: 15 amino acids. CDR3 nucleotide sequence: TGTGCCAGTGTAAGTGGGAAGAGCTCTGGAAACACCATATATTTT. This translates into CASVSGKSSGNTIYF.

Comment on this clonotype: At one end the junction does not follow the germline gene, possibly because of a read error. This chain links TRBV28 with TRBJ1-3, with TRBD1 as a possible D gene (6 bases). CDR3 size: 15 residues. The germline V gene has CDR1 MDHEN and CDR2 SYDVKM. In nucleotides, the CDR3 is TGTGCCAGCAGTTTGGACAGAAACTCTCGAAACACCATATATTTT. It is translated as CASSLDRNSRNTIYF.

V usage is TRBV5-6 and J usage is TRBJ2-7, with D maybe TRBD1 (6 bases). CDR1 and CDR2 (germline): SGHDT, YYEEEE. There are 16 residues in the CDR3. Trimming removed 0 bases from V and 3 bases from J, with 16 bases in between. As DNA, the CDR3 is TGTGCCAGCAGCTTGGGGGGTGGGGTAGGGGGCTACGAGCAGTACTTC. It yields the protein CASSLGGGVGGYEQYF.

Note on this clonotype: Just one base apart from a much larger clone, this may be a read error. In nucleotides, the CDR3 is TGTGCCAGCAGCCACAAGGGACAGGGGGCAGATACGCATTATTTT. This sequence encodes CASSHKGQGADTHYF. The V call is TRBV5-3, the J call TRBJ2-3, with 12 bases lining up with TRBD1. TRBV5-3 is an ORF, and what it does is uncertain. The CDR3 has 15 amino acids.

This chain uses TRBV5-4 with TRBJ2-7; D is undetermined. Trimming shortened V by 0 bases and J by 4 bases, and 11 bases separated the two germline ends. Germline assignment: CDR1 SGHNT and CDR2 YYREEE (reference sequence). This CDR3 has 14 amino acids. The CDR3 bases are TGTGCCAGCAGCTTGGTCGGGCCTAGGTACGAGCAGTACTTC. This translates into CASSLVGPRYEQYF.

The chain has TRBV27 and TRBJ2-6; perhaps TRBD1 as D (6 bases). Germline CDR1 reads MNHEY; CDR2 reads SMNVEV (reference sequence). The CDR3 contains 16 residues. The V and J ends lost 8 bases and 7 bases respectively, with 21 bases between them. This CDR3 reads CASGRTAGALANVLTF. CDR3 nucleotide sequence: TGTGCCAGCGGTCGGACAGCTGGGGCCTTAGCCAACGTCCTGACTTTC.